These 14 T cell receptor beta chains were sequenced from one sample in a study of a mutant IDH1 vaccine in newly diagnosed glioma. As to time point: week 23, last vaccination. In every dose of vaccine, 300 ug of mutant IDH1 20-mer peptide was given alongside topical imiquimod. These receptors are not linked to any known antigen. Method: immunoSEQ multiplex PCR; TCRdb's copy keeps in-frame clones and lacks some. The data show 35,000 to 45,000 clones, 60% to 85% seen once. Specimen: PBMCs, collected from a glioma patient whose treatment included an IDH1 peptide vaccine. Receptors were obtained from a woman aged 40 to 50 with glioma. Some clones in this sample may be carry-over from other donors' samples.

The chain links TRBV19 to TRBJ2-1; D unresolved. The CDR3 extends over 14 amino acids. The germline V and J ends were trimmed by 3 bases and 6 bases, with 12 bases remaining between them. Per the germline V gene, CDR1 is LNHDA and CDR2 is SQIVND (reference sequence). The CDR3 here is CASSIAGSTNEQFF. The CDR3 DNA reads TGTGCCAGTAGTATCGCCGGTTCCACCAATGAGCAGTTCTTC.

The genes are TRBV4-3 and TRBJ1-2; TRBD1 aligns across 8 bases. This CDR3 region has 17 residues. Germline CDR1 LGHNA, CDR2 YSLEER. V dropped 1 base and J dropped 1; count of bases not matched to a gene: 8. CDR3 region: CASSQVPTGVDNYGYTF. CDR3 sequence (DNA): TGCGCCAGCAGCCAAGTCCCGACAGGGGTAGATAACTATGGCTACACCTTC.

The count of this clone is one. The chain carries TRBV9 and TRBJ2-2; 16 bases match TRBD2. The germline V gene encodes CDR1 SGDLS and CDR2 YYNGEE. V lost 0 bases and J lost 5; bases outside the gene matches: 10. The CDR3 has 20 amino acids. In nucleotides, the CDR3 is TGTGCCAGCAGCGTAGCCGGGACTAGCGGGGGGGCCAGTCGGACCGGGGAGCTGTTTTTT. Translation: CASSVAGTSGGASRTGELFF.

The CDR3: CASSSRTGFGTEAFF. For the CDR3, the DNA is TGTGCCAGCAGTTCCCGAACAGGGTTTGGCACTGAAGCTTTCTTT. The rearrangement links TRBV27 to TRBJ1-1, with D maybe TRBD1 (6 bases). Looked up from germline, CDR1 is MNHEY and CDR2 is SMNVEV (reference sequence). The CDR3 has 15 residues. V gave up 4 bases and J gave up 4 bases, with 16 bases separating them.

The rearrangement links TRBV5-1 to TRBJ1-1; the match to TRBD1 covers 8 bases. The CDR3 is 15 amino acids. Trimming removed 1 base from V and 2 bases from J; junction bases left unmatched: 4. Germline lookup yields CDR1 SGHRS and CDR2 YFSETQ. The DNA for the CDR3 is TGCGCCAGCAGCTTGCCGCAGGGGGCCAACACTGAAGCTTTCTTT. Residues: CASSLPQGANTEAFF.

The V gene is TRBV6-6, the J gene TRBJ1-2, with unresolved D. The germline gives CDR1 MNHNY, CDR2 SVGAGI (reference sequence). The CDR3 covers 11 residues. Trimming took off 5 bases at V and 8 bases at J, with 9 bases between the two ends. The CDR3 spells CASSTLGGYTF. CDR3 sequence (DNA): TGTGCCAGCAGTACGTTGGGGGGCTACACCTTC.

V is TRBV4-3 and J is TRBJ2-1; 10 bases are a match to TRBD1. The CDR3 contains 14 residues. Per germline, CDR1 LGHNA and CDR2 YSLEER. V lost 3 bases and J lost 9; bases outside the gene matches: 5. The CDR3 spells CASSQGTGDREQFF. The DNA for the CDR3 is TGCGCCAGCAGCCAGGGGACAGGGGACCGTGAGCAGTTCTTC.

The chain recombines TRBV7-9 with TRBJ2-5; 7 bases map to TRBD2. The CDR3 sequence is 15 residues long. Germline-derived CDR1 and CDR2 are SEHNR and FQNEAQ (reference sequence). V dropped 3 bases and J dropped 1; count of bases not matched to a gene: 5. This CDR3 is CASSFLGGSQETQYF. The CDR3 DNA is TGTGCCAGCAGCTTCTTGGGGGGGAGCCAAGAGACCCAGTACTTC.

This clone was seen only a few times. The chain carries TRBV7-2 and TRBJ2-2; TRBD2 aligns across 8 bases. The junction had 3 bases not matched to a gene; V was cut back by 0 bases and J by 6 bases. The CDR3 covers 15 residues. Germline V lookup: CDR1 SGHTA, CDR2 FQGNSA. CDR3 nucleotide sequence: TGTGCCAGCAGCTTAGCGCTCGGGGGGGCCGGGGAGCTGTTTTTT. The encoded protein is CASSLALGGAGELFF.

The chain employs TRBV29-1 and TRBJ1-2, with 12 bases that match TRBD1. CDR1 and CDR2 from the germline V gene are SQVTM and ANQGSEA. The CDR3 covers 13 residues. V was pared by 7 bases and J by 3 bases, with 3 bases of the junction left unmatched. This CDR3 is CSAGTGGDYGYTF. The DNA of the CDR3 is TGCAGCGCCGGGACAGGGGGCGACTATGGCTACACCTTC.

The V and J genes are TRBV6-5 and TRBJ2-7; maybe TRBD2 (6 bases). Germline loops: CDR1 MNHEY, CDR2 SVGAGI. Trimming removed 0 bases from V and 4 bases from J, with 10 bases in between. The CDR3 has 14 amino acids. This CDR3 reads CASSYSFGGYEQYF. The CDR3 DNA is TGTGCCAGCAGTTACTCGTTCGGGGGTTACGAGCAGTACTTC.

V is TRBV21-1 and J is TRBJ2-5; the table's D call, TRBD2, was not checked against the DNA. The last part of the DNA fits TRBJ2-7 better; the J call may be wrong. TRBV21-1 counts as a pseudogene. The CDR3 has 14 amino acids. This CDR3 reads CASSSWGDGYEQYF. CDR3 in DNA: TGTGCCAGCAGCTCTTGGGGGGACGGCTACGAGCAGTACTTC.

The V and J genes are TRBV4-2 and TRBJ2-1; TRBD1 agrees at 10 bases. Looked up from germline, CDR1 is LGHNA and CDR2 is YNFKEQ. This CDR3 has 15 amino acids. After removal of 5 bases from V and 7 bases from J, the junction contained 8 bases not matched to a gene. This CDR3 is CASSSGQGSWNEQFF. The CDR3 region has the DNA TGTGCCAGCAGCTCGGGACAGGGGAGTTGGAATGAGCAGTTCTTC.

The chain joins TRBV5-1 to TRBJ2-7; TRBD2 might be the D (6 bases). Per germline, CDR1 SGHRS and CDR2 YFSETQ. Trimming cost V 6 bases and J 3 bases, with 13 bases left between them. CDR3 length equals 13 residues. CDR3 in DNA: TGCGCCAGCACTTCTGGGGGGAGCTACGAGCAGTACTTC. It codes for CASTSGGSYEQYF.